The 20 T cell receptor beta chains below all came from one sample that was sequenced in a study of graft-versus-host responses after intestinal transplantation (dated by TCRdb to about 2021). What the time point label conveys for this sample: cells obtained before transplantation from donor or recipient. These receptors lack a known antigen. Preparation of the library involved the immunoSEQ multiplex PCR assay. Not all clones reach the TCRdb copy of this immuneACCESS table, which keeps in-frame sequences only. Checked studies attribute under half of the gap to unresolved V genes and leave the rest unexplained. A total of 80,000 to 95,000 clones appear in this sample, about 92% of them only once. Roughly 2% of the sample is taken by the ten largest. The sequenced sample was unstimulated CD8+ T cells sorted from spleen or lymph node cells, obtained before intestinal transplant. Source of these receptors: a human donor who received an intestinal transplant.

The chain uses TRBV30 and TRBJ2-7, with TRBD1 matching over 8 bases. This CDR3 region has 15 residues. Germline V gene data show CDR1 as GTSNPN and CDR2 as SVGIG (reference sequence). V dropped 0 bases and J dropped 2; count of bases not matched to a gene: 6. The CDR3 loop reads CAWSVGQGATYEQYF. CDR3 nucleotide sequence: TGTGCCTGGAGTGTAGGGCAGGGGGCGACCTACGAGCAGTACTTC.

The rearrangement links TRBV21-1 to TRBJ1-1. TRBV21-1 is reported as a pseudogene. This CDR3 is built from 14 residues. The CDR3 DNA follows: TGTGCCAGCAGCAAAGTCGGGGGGTTCACTGAAGCTTTCTTT. Protein: CASSKVGGFTEAFF.

The CDR3 sequence: CASSQAAWTQGSPLHF. CDR3 nucleotide sequence: TGCGCCAGCAGCCAAGCAGCCTGGACACAAGGTTCACCCCTCCACTTT. The gene calls are TRBV4-3 and TRBJ1-6; the D gene is possibly TRBD1 (5 bases). The CDR3 length is 16 residues. Germline V lookup: CDR1 LGHNA, CDR2 YSLEER. V gave up 1 base and J gave up 9 bases, with 16 bases separating them.

The chain recombines TRBV27 with TRBJ2-1; 8 bases are shared with TRBD2. Germline V gene sequence: CDR1 MNHEY, CDR2 SMNVEV (reference sequence). Unmatched junction bases numbered 5, after V lost 3 bases and J lost 13 bases. There are 12 residues in the CDR3. The CDR3 DNA reads as TGTGCCAGCAGTTTCGCCGGGGGGGCCCAGTTCTTC. Protein sequence: CASSFAGGAQFF.

This clone occurred a few times. The chain recombines TRBV6-1 with TRBJ1-4; D might be TRBD1 (5 bases). V was cut by 2 bases and J by 7 bases, with 11 bases left in between. The germline V gene encodes CDR1 MNHNS and CDR2 SASEGT. This CDR3 is built from 14 residues. CDR3 bases: TGTGCCAGCAGTGAATGGGGTGGGGCTGAAAAACTGTTTTTT. Protein sequence: CASSEWGGAEKLFF.

The chain couples TRBV4-3 to TRBJ2-7, with a tentative D call TRBD2 (6 bases). Per the germline V gene, CDR1 is LGHNA and CDR2 is YSLEER. The germline V and J ends were trimmed by 5 bases and 3 bases, with 23 bases remaining between them. This CDR3 is built from 17 residues. This CDR3 is CASSTHPPGLEIYEQYF. CDR3 nucleotide sequence: TGCGCCAGCAGCACTCACCCCCCGGGACTTGAGATCTACGAGCAGTACTTC.

The gene calls are TRBV4-1 and TRBJ2-3, with TRBD2 identical over 8 bases. With V trimmed by 2 bases and J by 4 bases, 5 bases remained unmatched. The CDR3 length is 15 residues. In germline, CDR1 is MGHRA, CDR2 YSYEKL. In DNA, the CDR3 is TGCGCCAGCAGCCAATTATTAGCGGGGTCAGATACGCAGTATTTT. This codes for CASSQLLAGSDTQYF.

The V gene is TRBV27, the J gene TRBJ1-5; D uncertain. Germline CDR1 MNHEY, CDR2 SMNVEV (reference sequence). There are 13 residues in the CDR3. Trimming took off 5 bases at V and 1 base at J, with 6 bases between the two ends. CDR3 sequence: CASSDGSNQPQHF. The CDR3 DNA is TGTGCCAGCAGTGATGGCAGCAATCAGCCCCAGCATTTT.

The table lists this clone with a few counts. The rearrangement joins TRBV19 to TRBJ2-7; D gene unclear. The CDR3 sequence is 11 residues long. Germline V gives CDR1 LNHDA, CDR2 SQIVND (reference sequence). V was clipped by 10 bases and J by 4 bases, with 11 bases between them. The CDR3 protein is CATASTYEQYF. The CDR3 region has the DNA TGTGCCACCGCCTCTACGTACGAGCAGTACTTC.

The chain links TRBV14 to TRBJ2-5; 7 bases agree with TRBD1. The germline CDR1 and CDR2 sequences are SGHDN and FVKESK. The trim removed 0 bases at V and 5 bases at J, leaving 12 bases unmatched. CDR3 length: 17 residues. The CDR3 here is CASSQDVGQGVVETQYF. In DNA form, the CDR3 reads TGTGCCAGCAGCCAAGACGTGGGGCAGGGGGTCGTGGAGACCCAGTACTTC.

The chain uses TRBV7-9 and TRBJ1-2; 8 bases map to TRBD1. Losses at the gene ends were 4 bases for V and 6 bases for J; bases not matched to a gene: 13. The CDR3 spans 16 residues. Germline loops: CDR1 SEHNR, CDR2 FQNEAQ (reference sequence). CDR3 in amino acids: CASSSSPPTGDHGYTF. CDR3 in DNA: TGTGCCAGCAGCTCATCCCCTCCGACAGGGGACCATGGCTACACCTTC.

This clone counts as medium-sized (0.01 to 0.1%). The chain recombines TRBV6-1 with TRBJ2-1, with TRBD1 as a possible D gene (6 bases). Germline V gene data show CDR1 as MNHNS and CDR2 as SASEGT. V lost 2 bases, J lost 7 bases, and 15 bases lay in between. The CDR3 sequence is 15 residues long. The CDR3 bases are TGTGCCAGCAGTGAAACCCCCTCGACAGGAAATGAGCAGTTCTTC. It is translated as CASSETPSTGNEQFF.

The chain has TRBV4-1 and TRBJ1-1, with D hard to call. Germline values: CDR1 MGHRA, CDR2 YSYEKL. V lost 0 bases to trimming and J lost 7 bases, with 9 bases between them. CDR3 length: 13 residues. The CDR3 is CASSQDASGEAFF. Written as DNA, the CDR3 is TGCGCCAGCAGCCAAGATGCCTCAGGTGAAGCTTTCTTT.

This chain uses TRBV27 with TRBJ2-3, with 8 positions matching TRBD1. CDR1 and CDR2 from the germline V gene are MNHEY and SMNVEV (reference sequence). After removal of 4 bases from V and 2 bases from J, the junction contained 8 bases not matched to a gene. The CDR3 extends over 16 amino acids. The CDR3 spells CASSSYTQGATDTQYF. The CDR3 bases are TGTGCCAGCAGTTCCTATACCCAGGGGGCCACAGATACGCAGTATTTT.

This clone was detected only once. The rearrangement uses TRBV7-9 and TRBJ1-1; TRBD1 agrees at 7 bases. CDR3 length: 15 residues. CDR1 is SEHNR and CDR2 is FQNEAQ in the germline V gene (reference sequence). Unmatched junction bases numbered 8, after V lost 5 bases and J lost 2 bases. The CDR3 spells CASSAGGGINTEAFF. CDR3 nucleotide sequence: TGTGCCAGCAGCGCCGGAGGGGGCATTAACACTGAAGCTTTCTTT.

This chain joins TRBV12-5 and TRBJ2-7; the match to TRBD2 covers 8 bases. The CDR3 runs to 15 residues. The germline gives CDR1 LGHNT, CDR2 FRNRAP. Trimming at V came to 7 bases and at J to 0 bases, leaving 8 bases not matched to a gene. CDR3 amino acids: CASAKTGGFSYEQYF. DNA for the CDR3: TGTGCTAGTGCCAAAACGGGGGGGTTCTCCTACGAGCAGTACTTC.

The V gene is TRBV27, the J gene TRBJ2-2; 7 nucleotides align to TRBD1. Germline V gives CDR1 MNHEY, CDR2 SMNVEV (reference sequence). This CDR3 comprises 18 residues. With V trimmed by 0 bases and J by 4 bases, 11 bases remained unmatched. CDR3 nucleotides: TGTGCCAGCAGTTTATCTGGGGGACAGCTGGAGTTCACCGGGGAGCTGTTTTTT. Translated, it gives CASSLSGGQLEFTGELFF.

The chain links TRBV27 to TRBJ2-3; TRBD1 matches 10 bases. CDR1 is MNHEY, CDR2 SMNVEV, per germline (reference sequence). V lost 0 bases to trimming and J lost 4 bases; unmatched junction nucleotides: 16. This CDR3 spans 20 amino acids. The CDR3 reads CASSLSPVQGQGISADTQYF. CDR3 nucleotides: TGTGCCAGCAGTTTATCGCCAGTGCAGGGACAGGGGATCTCGGCAGATACGCAGTATTTT.

The V gene is TRBV7-9, the J gene TRBJ1-5; TRBD1 agrees at 8 bases. The V and J ends lost 5 bases and 6 bases, in that order; junction bases with no gene match: 6. Germline loops: CDR1 SEHNR, CDR2 FQNEAQ (reference sequence). This CDR3 contains 14 residues. CDR3 sequence: CASSLTGAGQPQHF. CDR3 sequence (DNA): TGTGCCAGCAGCCTGACAGGGGCTGGTCAGCCCCAGCATTTT.

The gene calls are TRBV7-2 and TRBJ2-5, with 7 bases aligning to TRBD1. Germline V gene sequence: CDR1 SGHTA, CDR2 FQGNSA. The CDR3 extends over 13 amino acids. The V and J ends lost 5 bases and 5 bases, in that order; junction bases with no gene match: 5. This CDR3 is CASSATGTETQYF. The CDR3 DNA follows: TGTGCCAGCAGCGCGACAGGGACGGAGACCCAGTACTTC.